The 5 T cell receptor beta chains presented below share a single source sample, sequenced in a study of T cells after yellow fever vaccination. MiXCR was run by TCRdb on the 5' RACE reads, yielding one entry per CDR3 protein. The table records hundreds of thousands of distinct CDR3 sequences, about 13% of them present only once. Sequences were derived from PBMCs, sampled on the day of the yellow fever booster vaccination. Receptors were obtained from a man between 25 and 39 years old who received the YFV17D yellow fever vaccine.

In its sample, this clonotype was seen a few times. The CDR3 DNA reads as TGCAGCGTTGAACAACAGGGGTTTTACGAGCAGTACTTC. Its protein is CSVEQQGFYEQYF. V is TRBV29-1 and J is TRBJ2-7; TRBD1 matches at 7 bases. Trimming took 2 bases from V and 4 from J; bases not matched to a gene: 5. CDR3 length equals 13 residues. The germline CDR1 and CDR2 sequences are SQVTM and ANQGSEA.

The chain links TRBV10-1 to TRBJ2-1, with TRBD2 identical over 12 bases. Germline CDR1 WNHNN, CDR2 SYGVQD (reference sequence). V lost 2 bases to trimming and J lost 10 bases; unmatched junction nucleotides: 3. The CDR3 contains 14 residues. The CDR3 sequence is CASSEVLAGGEQFF. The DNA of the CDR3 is TGCGCCAGCAGTGAGGTCCTAGCGGGAGGGGAGCAGTTCTTC.

The CDR3 spells CASSLERRTSGSRYTQYF. CDR3 DNA: TGTGCCAGCAGTCTCGAACGACGGACTAGCGGGAGTCGATATACGCAGTATTTT. The chain has TRBV27 and TRBJ2-3; 13 bases agree with TRBD2. Germline trimming cut 5 bases from V and 7 bases from J; bases unmatched to any gene: 15. Germline loops: CDR1 MNHEY, CDR2 SMNVEV (reference sequence). The CDR3 covers 18 residues.

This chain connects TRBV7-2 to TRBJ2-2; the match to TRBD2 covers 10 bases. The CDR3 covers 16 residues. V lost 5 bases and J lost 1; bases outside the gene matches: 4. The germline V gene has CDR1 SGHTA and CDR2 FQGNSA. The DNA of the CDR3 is TGTGCCAGCAGCATAGGACTAGCGGAGAACACCGGGGAGCTGTTTTTT. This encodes CASSIGLAENTGELFF.

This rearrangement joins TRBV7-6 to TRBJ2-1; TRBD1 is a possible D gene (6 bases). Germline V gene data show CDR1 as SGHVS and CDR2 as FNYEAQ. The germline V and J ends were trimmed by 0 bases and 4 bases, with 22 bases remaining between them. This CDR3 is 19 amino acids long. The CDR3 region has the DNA TGTGCCAGCAGCTTAGCCGGGGTCACGGTGGGGGCCCTTTACAATGAGCAGTTCTTC. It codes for CASSLAGVTVGALYNEQFF.